Listed below are T cell receptor beta chains from one sample, sequenced in a study of cytomegalovirus exposure and HLA in healthy donors. Sequencing was performed with immunoSEQ multiplex PCR; in TCRdb, only in-frame clones are kept and a portion is missing. The repertoire holds about 110,000 clones, with approximately 96% as singletons. The sequencing sample was made of PBMCs. The receptors were gathered from a young woman in good health and CMV-seronegative. The CDR3 runs from the conserved cysteine through the conserved F or W. Each record gives: D gene, J gene, clone size, V gene, CDR3 DNA, CDR3 protein. A D gene is named only where the DNA matches it firmly. Size values are once, few and many counts, or a class for expanded clones, and some rows have none.

>.|TRBJ2-5|.|TRBV28
TGTGCCGGGGGGGGCAGGGCCAGCGAGACCCAGTACTTC
CAGGGRASETQYF
>.|TRBJ2-7|.|TRBV7-2
TGTGCCAGCAGCTTACCCCCGTATCCCTACGAGCAGTACTTC
CASSLPPYPYEQYF
>TRBD1|TRBJ2-7|.|TRBV29-1
TGCAGCGTTGAGCTGGGACAGTACGAGCAGTACTTC
CSVELGQYEQYF
>.|TRBJ1-4|.|TRBV28
TGTGCCAGCAAAGGGGTAGCAACTAATGAAAAACTGTTTTTT
CASKGVATNEKLFF
>.|TRBJ1-1|once|TRBV18
TGTGCCAGCTCACCAACGGTTCCTTTGAACACTGAAGCTTTCTTT
CASSPTVPLNTEAFF
>.|TRBJ1-5|.|TRBV5-1
TGCGCCAGCAGCTTGCAAGGAGGCGATAGCAATCAGCCCCAGCATTTT
CASSLQGGDSNQPQHF
>TRBD2|TRBJ2-1|.|TRBV7-8
TGTGCCAGCAGCTCGCATAGAGGACTAGCGGGCGATGAGCAGTTCTTC
CASSSHRGLAGDEQFF
>.|TRBJ2-2|.|TRBV5-8
TGTGCCAGCAGGACTAGAACGAACACCGGGGAGCTGTTTTTT
CASRTRTNTGELFF
>.|TRBJ1-1|once|TRBV7-5
TGTGTCAGAAGCCTGAACAGGGGTAAAGCTTTCTTT
CVRSLNRGKAFF
>.|TRBJ1-5|.|TRBV7-9
TGTGCCAGCAGCTTAGCGCACGGGGGTCATCAGCCCCAGCATTTT
CASSLAHGGHQPQHF
>.|TRBJ2-7|once|TRBV7-2
TGTGCCAGCAGCTGGGACGGGAGCTACGAGCAGTACTTC
CASSWDGSYEQYF
>.|TRBJ2-7|.|TRBV4-1
TGCGCCAACAGCCAAACAGGGGGACTACCCTACGAGCAGTACTTC
CANSQTGGLPYEQYF
>.|TRBJ1-5|.|TRBV7-3
TGTGCCAGCAGCTTTCGGGGGGCGACTAGCAATCAGCCCCAGCATTTT
CASSFRGATSNQPQHF
>.|TRBJ2-1|.|TRBV28
TGTGCCAGCAAGCGGTTAATAGGGCGATATGAGCAGTTCTTC
CASKRLIGRYEQFF
>TRBD2|TRBJ2-6|.|TRBV30
TGTGCCTGCCAAGGACTAGCGGGGTCCTCTGGGGCCAACGTCCTGACTTTC
CACQGLAGSSGANVLTF
>TRBD2|TRBJ2-2|.|TRBV5-1
TGCGCCAGCACCGGAGGCCCTAGCGGGTCGAACACCGGGGAGCTGTTTTTT
CASTGGPSGSNTGELFF
>.|TRBJ1-5|.|TRBV6-1
TGTGCCAGCAGTCCCGGACCGGGGTCTGAGCAGCCCCAGCATTTT
CASSPGPGSEQPQHF
>.|TRBJ1-5|.|TRBV28
TGTGCCAGCACCCCCAGGCTCAGGGCCCCGGATAACCTCAATCAGCCCCAGCATTTT
CASTPRLRAPDNLNQPQHF
>TRBD2|TRBJ2-1|once|TRBV6-6
TGTGCCAGCAGTTACTCCCTAGCGGATGGCTACAATGAGCAGTTCTTC
CASSYSLADGYNEQFF
>.|TRBJ1-1|.|TRBV29-1
TGCAGCGTTGCAGGGGATGAAGCTTTCTTT
CSVAGDEAFF
>.|TRBJ1-2|.|TRBV29-1
TGCAGCGTTGAAAAGGGGGTTAACTATGGCTACACCTTC
CSVEKGVNYGYTF
>.|TRBJ2-1|.|TRBV5-1
TGCGCCAGCAGCCGCTCCGAGACAGCCCCGCGGTCTGAGCAGTTCTTC
CASSRSETAPRSEQFF
>TRBD2|TRBJ2-3|.|TRBV6-4
TGTGCCAGCAGTGAAGCGGGGTCCACAGATACGCAGTATTTT
CASSEAGSTDTQYF
>.|TRBJ2-6|.|TRBV10-3
TGTGCCACCAGTGAGACCCCCGGGAGCTCTGGGGCCAACGTCCTGACTTTC
CATSETPGSSGANVLTF
>.|TRBJ1-2|.|TRBV4-1
TGCGCCAGCAGCCAAGTAGGCAGGGATTCCTATGGCTACACCTTC
CASSQVGRDSYGYTF
>TRBD1|TRBJ2-5|.|TRBV14
TGTGCCAGCAGCCTCCACAGGGGGACCCAAGAGACCCAGTACTTC
CASSLHRGTQETQYF
>TRBD2|TRBJ2-1|.|TRBV9
TGTGCCAGCAGCGTAGAGGTTAGCGGGGGAATCGAGCAGTTCTTC
CASSVEVSGGIEQFF
>.|TRBJ2-2|.|TRBV2
TGTGCCAGCAGTGCGGGGGGCCGGGACACCGGGGAGCTGTTTTTT
CASSAGGRDTGELFF
>TRBD2|TRBJ2-7|.|TRBV29-1
TGCAGCGTTGCCGGGACTAGCGGGGGTTACGAGCAGTACTTC
CSVAGTSGGYEQYF
>TRBD1|TRBJ1-1|.|TRBV6-5
TGTGCCAGCAGTTACCTCCGCAGGGGGCCGAGAGCTTTCTTT
CASSYLRRGPRAFF
>TRBD2|TRBJ2-5|.|TRBV13
TGTGCCAGCAGCTTCGGTTTATTGCGGGGGGGACAAGAGACCCAGTACTTC
CASSFGLLRGGQETQYF
>.|TRBJ2-7|.|TRBV9
TGTGCCAGCAGCGTAGCTCTCGACAGGGAGCAGTACTTC
CASSVALDREQYF
>.|TRBJ1-2|.|TRBV4-3
TGCGCCAGCAGCCAAGATTTGGGCAACTATGGCTACACCTTC
CASSQDLGNYGYTF
>.|TRBJ1-1|once|TRBV7-3
TGTGCCAGCAGCGCCGCGGGGAACACTGAAGCTTTCTTT
CASSAAGNTEAFF
>TRBD1|TRBJ1-2|.|TRBV25-1
TGTGCCAGCAGTGAAAGGGGGGACAGAGTTCCTAACTATGGCTACACCTTC
CASSERGDRVPNYGYTF
>TRBD2|TRBJ2-3|.|TRBV5-1
TGCGCCAGCAGCGCAGCACTAGCGGGGGGATTGGATACGCAGTATTTT
CASSAALAGGLDTQYF
>.|TRBJ2-3|.|TRBV28
TGTGCCAGCAGCAGCGGCTTCCGCACAGATACGCAGTATTTT
CASSSGFRTDTQYF
>.|TRBJ1-1|.|TRBV6-5
TGTGCCAGCAGTTACTCCGGCGAGGGTGACACTGAAGCTTTCTTT
CASSYSGEGDTEAFF
>TRBD1|TRBJ1-5|.|TRBV5-1
TGCGCCAGCAGCTTGGGTGGGACAGAGAATCAGCCCCAGCATTTT
CASSLGGTENQPQHF
>TRBD1|TRBJ1-1|.|TRBV19
TGTGCCAGTACCCTACAGGGGGGGAACACTGAAGCTTTCTTT
CASTLQGGNTEAFF
>.|TRBJ1-1|.|TRBV27
TGTGCCAGCAGCTCCCTGTGGGGCCCGGCTGAAGCTTTCTTT
CASSSLWGPAEAFF
>TRBD1|TRBJ2-7|.|TRBV6-1
TGTGCCAGCAGTGAGGGGGGAGGCAGGGGGCGATCCTACGAGCAGTACTTC
CASSEGGGRGRSYEQYF
>.|TRBJ2-1|.|TRBV7-2
TGTGCCAGCAGCTTAGTCCGGCGGGAGCAGTTCTTC
CASSLVRREQFF
>TRBD1|TRBJ1-1|.|TRBV6-6
TGTGCCAGCAGCGCACAGGGGTTGGGCACTGAAGCTTTCTTT
CASSAQGLGTEAFF
>.|TRBJ1-2|.|TRBV30
TGTGCCTGGAGCGCGTCAAACTATGGCTACACCTTC
CAWSASNYGYTF
>.|TRBJ1-6|.|TRBV15
TGTGCCACCAGCAGAGATTACCCAGGGGTGGATTCACCCCTCCACTTT
CATSRDYPGVDSPLHF
>.|TRBJ1-2|.|TRBV28
TGTGCCAGCAGTGGACAGCCTGACTATGGCTACACCTTC
CASSGQPDYGYTF
>.|TRBJ1-1|.|TRBV5-8
TGTGCCAGCAGCTTGATAGTAGGGACAAAAGCTTTCTTT
CASSLIVGTKAFF
>.|TRBJ1-4|.|TRBV5-1
TGCGCCAGCAGCTTGGAGGACAGACTTAATGAAAAACTGTTTTTT
CASSLEDRLNEKLFF
>.|TRBJ1-6|.|TRBV27
TGTGCCAGCAGTTATCTACGTCAGGATTCACCCCTCCACTTT
CASSYLRQDSPLHF
>TRBD2|TRBJ2-1|.|TRBV27
TGTGCCAGCAGTTTGATCGGGACTAGCGGCTACAATGAGCAGTTCTTC
CASSLIGTSGYNEQFF
>.|TRBJ2-7|.|TRBV7-6
TGTGCCAGCAGCTTAGGGGTTTCAGGCGAGCAGTACTTC
CASSLGVSGEQYF
>TRBD1|TRBJ1-6|.|TRBV6-6
TGTGCCAGCAGAGACACGACAGGGTTCTCCTCACCCCTCCACTTT
CASRDTTGFSSPLHF
>.|TRBJ2-1|once|TRBV6-1
TGTGCCAGCAGTCCCGACAGTCACAATGAGCAGTTCTTC
CASSPDSHNEQFF
>.|TRBJ1-3|.|TRBV7-8
TGTGCCAGCAGCACCACGGGGGGTTTTTCTGGAAACACCATATATTTT
CASSTTGGFSGNTIYF
>TRBD1|TRBJ2-3|few|TRBV6-5
TGTGCCAGCCACAGGGGGGTGCCCACAGATACGCAGTATTTT
CASHRGVPTDTQYF